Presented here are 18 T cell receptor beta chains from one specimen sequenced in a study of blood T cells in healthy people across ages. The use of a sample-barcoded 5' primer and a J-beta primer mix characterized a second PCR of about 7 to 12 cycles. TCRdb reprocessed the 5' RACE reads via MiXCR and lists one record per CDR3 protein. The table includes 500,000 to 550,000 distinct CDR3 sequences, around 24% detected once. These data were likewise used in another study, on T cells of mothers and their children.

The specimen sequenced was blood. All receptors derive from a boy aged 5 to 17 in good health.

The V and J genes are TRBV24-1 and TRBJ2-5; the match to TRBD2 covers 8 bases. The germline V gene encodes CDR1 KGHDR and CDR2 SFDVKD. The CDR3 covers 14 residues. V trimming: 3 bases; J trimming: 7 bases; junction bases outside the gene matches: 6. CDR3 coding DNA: TGTGCCACCAGTGATAGCGGGAGCGGGGGGACCCAGTACTTC. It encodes CATSDSGSGGTQYF.

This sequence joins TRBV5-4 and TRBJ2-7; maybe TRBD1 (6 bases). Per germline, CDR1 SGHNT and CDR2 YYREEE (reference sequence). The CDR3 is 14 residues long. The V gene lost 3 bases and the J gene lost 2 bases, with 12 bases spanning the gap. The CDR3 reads CASSSGADTYEQYF. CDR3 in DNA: TGTGCCAGCAGCTCAGGGGCAGATACCTACGAGCAGTACTTC.

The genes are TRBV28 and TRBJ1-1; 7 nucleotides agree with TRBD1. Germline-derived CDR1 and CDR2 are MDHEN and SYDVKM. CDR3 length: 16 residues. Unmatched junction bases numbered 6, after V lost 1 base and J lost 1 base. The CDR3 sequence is CASSLLPGTANTEAFF. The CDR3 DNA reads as TGTGCCAGCAGTTTATTACCCGGGACAGCGAACACTGAAGCTTTCTTT.

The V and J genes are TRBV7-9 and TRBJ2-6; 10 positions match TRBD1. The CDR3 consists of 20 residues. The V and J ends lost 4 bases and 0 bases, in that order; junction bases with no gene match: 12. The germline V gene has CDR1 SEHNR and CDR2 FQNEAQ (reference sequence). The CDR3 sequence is CASSSSDRGSPLSGANVLTF. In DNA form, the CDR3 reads TGTGCCAGCAGCTCGTCGGACAGGGGGTCGCCCCTCTCTGGGGCCAACGTCCTGACTTTC.

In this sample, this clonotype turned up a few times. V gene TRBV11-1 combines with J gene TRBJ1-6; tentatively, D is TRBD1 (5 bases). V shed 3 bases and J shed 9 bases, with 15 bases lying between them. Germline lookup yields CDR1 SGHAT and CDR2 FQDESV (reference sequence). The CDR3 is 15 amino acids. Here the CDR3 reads CASSLVDVGGSPLHF. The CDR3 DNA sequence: TGTGCCAGCAGCTTGGTAGACGTTGGGGGTTCACCCCTCCACTTT.

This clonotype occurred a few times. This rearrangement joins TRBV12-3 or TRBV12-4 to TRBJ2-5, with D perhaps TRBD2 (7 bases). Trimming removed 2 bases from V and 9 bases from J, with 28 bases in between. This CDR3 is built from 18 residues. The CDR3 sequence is CASSLTPVWGGQLGAQYF. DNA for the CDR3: TGTGCCAGCAGTTTAACCCCGGTTTGGGGGGGGCAACTTGGGGCCCAGTACTTC.

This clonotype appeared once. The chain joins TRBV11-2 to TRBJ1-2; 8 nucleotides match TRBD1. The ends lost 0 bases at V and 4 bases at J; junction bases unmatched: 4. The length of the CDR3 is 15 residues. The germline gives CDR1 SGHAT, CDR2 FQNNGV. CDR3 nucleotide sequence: TGTGCCAGCAGCTTAGATACGGGACAGGTCTATGGCTACACCTTC. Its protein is CASSLDTGQVYGYTF.

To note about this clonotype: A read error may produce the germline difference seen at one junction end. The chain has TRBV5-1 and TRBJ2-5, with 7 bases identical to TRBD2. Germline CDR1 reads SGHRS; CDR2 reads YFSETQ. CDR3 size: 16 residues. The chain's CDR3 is CAGSLIHLGGGETQYF. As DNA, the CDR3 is TGCGCCGGCAGCTTGATACATCTCGGCGGGGGAGAGACCCAGTACTTC.

CDR3 amino acids: CASSLRMLRDSTYNEQFF. In DNA, the CDR3 is TGTGCCAGCAGTTTAAGAATGCTGCGGGACAGCACCTACAATGAGCAGTTCTTC. V and J are TRBV12-3 or TRBV12-4 and TRBJ2-1, with a weak D call TRBD1 (7 bases). V was cut by 2 bases and J by 2 bases, with 19 bases left in between. CDR3 size: 18 residues.

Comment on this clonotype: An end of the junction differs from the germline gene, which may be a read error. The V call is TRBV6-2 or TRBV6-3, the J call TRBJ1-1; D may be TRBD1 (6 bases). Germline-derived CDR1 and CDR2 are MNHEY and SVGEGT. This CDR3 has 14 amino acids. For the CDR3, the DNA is TGTGCCAGCAGTTTCCTTACAGGGTACACTGAACCTTTCTTT. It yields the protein CASSFLTGYTEPFF.

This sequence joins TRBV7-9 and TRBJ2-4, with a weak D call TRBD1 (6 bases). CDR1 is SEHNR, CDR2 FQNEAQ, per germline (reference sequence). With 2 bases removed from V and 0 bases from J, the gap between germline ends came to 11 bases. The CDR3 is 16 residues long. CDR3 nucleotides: TGTGCCAGCAGCTTAACAGGACAGCTAGCCAAAAACATTCAGTACTTC. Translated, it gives CASSLTGQLAKNIQYF.

The CDR3 region has the DNA TGTGCCAGCAGCCCACGGTGGGGGACACAGGCAATTTCCTCTGGAAACACCATATATTTT. Amino acids: CASSPRWGTQAISSGNTIYF. The chain couples TRBV11-2 to TRBJ1-3, with D possibly matching TRBD1 (6 bases). Trimming removed 5 bases from V and 0 bases from J, with 26 bases in between. The CDR3 length is 20 residues. Germline-derived CDR1 and CDR2 are SGHAT and FQNNGV.

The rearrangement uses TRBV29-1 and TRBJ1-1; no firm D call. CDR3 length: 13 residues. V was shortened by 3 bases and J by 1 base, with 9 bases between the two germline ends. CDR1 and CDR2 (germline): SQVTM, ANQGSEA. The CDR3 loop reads CSVDGPSNTEAFF. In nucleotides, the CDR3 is TGCAGCGTTGATGGGCCCTCGAACACTGAAGCTTTCTTT.

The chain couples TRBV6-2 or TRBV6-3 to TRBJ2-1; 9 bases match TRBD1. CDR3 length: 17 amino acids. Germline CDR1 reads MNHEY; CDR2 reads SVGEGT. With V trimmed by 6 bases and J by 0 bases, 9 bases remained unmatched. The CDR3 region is CASRGTGWYSSYNEQFF. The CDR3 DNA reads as TGTGCCAGCAGGGGGACAGGGTGGTACAGCTCCTACAATGAGCAGTTCTTC.

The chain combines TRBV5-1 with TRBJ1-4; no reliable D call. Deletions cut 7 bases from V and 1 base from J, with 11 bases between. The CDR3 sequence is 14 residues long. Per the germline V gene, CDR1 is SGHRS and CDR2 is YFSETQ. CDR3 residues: CASLEARTNEKLFF. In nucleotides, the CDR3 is TGCGCCAGCTTGGAGGCAAGAACTAATGAAAAACTGTTTTTT. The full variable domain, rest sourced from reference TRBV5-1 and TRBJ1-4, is KAGVTQTPRYLIKTRGQQVTLSCSPISGHRSVSWYQQTPGQGLQFLFEYFSETQRNKGNFPGRFSGRQFSNSRSEMNVSTLELGDSALYLCASLEARTNEKLFFGSGTQLSVL.

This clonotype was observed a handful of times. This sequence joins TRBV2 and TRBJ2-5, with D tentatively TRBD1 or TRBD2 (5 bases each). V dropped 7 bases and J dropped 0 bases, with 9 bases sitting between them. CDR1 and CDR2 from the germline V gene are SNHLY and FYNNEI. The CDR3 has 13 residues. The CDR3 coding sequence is TGTGCCAGCAATGGGGACCACCAAGAGACCCAGTACTTC. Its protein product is CASNGDHQETQYF.

CDR3 in amino acids: CASTETVNEKLFF. The CDR3 nucleotides are TGTGCCAGTACGGAGACAGTTAATGAAAAACTGTTTTTT. V usage is TRBV19 and J usage is TRBJ1-4; D may be TRBD1 (5 bases). This CDR3 is built from 13 residues. CDR1 and CDR2 (germline): LNHDA, SQIVND (reference sequence). Trimming took off 7 bases at V and 4 bases at J, with 10 bases between the two ends.

Written as DNA, the CDR3 is TGTGCCAGCAGCTTAGAGAGGGGGCTGGTGACCCAGTACTTC. It encodes CASSLERGLVTQYF. The V and J genes are TRBV7-2 and TRBJ2-5; 7 positions match TRBD1. V shed 1 base, J shed 7 bases, and the junction held 6 bases outside the gene matches. Germline assignment: CDR1 SGHTA and CDR2 FQGNSA. The CDR3 sequence is 14 residues long.